Listed here are 31 T cell receptor beta chains from one sample, sequenced in a study of OX40 agonist ivuxolimab in advanced cancers. Library preparation was by the immunoSEQ multiplex PCR assay. The table was pulled from immuneACCESS by TCRdb, which kept in-frame rearrangements only. Such tables lose some clones; where checked, under half of the loss comes from unresolved V genes, and the rest has no known cause. The sample yields nearly 80,000 clones; less than 85% were counted once. The ten biggest clones cover about 0.4% of the sample. The source was CD4+ or CD8+ T cells sorted from blood, collected in a trial of the OX40 agonist ivuxolimab. The receptors were gathered from an adult with an advanced solid tumor such as melanoma, head and neck, liver or kidney cancer.

The table lists this clone with a few counts. This sequence joins TRBV30 and TRBJ2-3, with a tentative D call TRBD1 (6 bases). The CDR3 runs to 12 residues. V was clipped by 5 bases and J by 3 bases, with 9 bases between them. CDR1 is GTSNPN, CDR2 SVGIG, per germline (reference sequence). CDR3: CAWAGTTDTQYF. The CDR3 DNA reads as TGTGCCTGGGCCGGGACAACAGATACGCAGTATTTT. The full variable domain, in which reference TRBV30 and TRBJ2-3 provide the parts outside the CDR3, is SQTIHQWPATLVQPVGSPLSLECTVEGTSNPNLYWYRQAAGRGLQLLFYSVGIGQISSEVPQNLSASRPQDRQFILSSKKLLLSDSGFYLCAWAGTTDTQYFGPGTRLTVL.

The V and J genes are TRBV5-4 and TRBJ2-3; D not resolved. The CDR3 has 14 residues. The V end lost 1 base, the J end lost 3 bases, and 9 bases lay between the germline ends. Germline CDR1 and CDR2: SGHNT and YYREEE (reference sequence). CDR3 region: CASSLMLGTDTQYF. The CDR3 DNA is TGTGCCAGCAGCTTGATGCTGGGAACAGATACGCAGTATTTT.

This rearrangement joins TRBV7-2 to TRBJ2-5, with TRBD2 matching over 9 bases. Per the germline V gene, CDR1 is SGHTA and CDR2 is FQGNSA. The ends lost 3 bases at V and 5 bases at J; junction bases unmatched: 13. The CDR3 contains 17 residues. The CDR3 coding sequence is TGTGCCAGCAGCTTGGGGCGGGAGGGCCGATCTCGGGAGACCCAGTACTTC. This translates into CASSLGREGRSRETQYF.

This chain uses TRBV6-4 with TRBJ1-3; 7 bases fit TRBD1. CDR1 and CDR2 (germline): MRHNA, SNTAGT. J was trimmed by 4 bases and V by 5 bases; bases with no gene match: 11. The CDR3 runs to 16 residues. The CDR3 nucleotides are TGTGCCAGCAGTTATTCCTGGACAGGTTCAGGAAACACCATATATTTT. This translates into CASSYSWTGSGNTIYF.

The J gene is TRBJ2-3, the V gene TRBV7-3; the match to TRBD2 covers 9 bases. Germline CDR1 and CDR2: SGHTA and FQGTGA. This CDR3 region has 13 residues. V shed 5 bases, J shed 6 bases, and the junction held 3 bases outside the gene matches. CDR3 protein: CASSLGLADTQYF. The CDR3 DNA is TGTGCCAGCAGCCTAGGACTAGCGGATACGCAGTATTTT. The entire variable domain, with the rest obtained from reference TRBV7-3 and TRBJ2-3, is as follows: GAGVSQTPSNKVTEKGKYVELRCDPISGHTALYWYRQSLGQGPEFLIYFQGTGAADDSGLPNDRFFAVRPEGSVSTLKIQRTERGDSAVYLCASSLGLADTQYFGPGTRLTVL.

This clone is a singleton in its sample. The chain is built from TRBV5-1 and TRBJ2-1, with a weak D call TRBD1 (7 bases). The V end was cut by 2 bases, the J end by 6 bases, with 15 bases between. Germline V gives CDR1 SGHRS, CDR2 YFSETQ. The CDR3 extends over 15 amino acids. In DNA form, the CDR3 reads TGCGCCAGCAGCTTAAGCGGTCAGGGGGGCAATGAGCAGTTCTTC. Residues: CASSLSGQGGNEQFF.

This clone turned up a few times. V and J are TRBV5-1 and TRBJ2-1; D might be TRBD2 (6 bases). Per germline, CDR1 SGHRS and CDR2 YFSETQ. Trimming cost V 4 bases and J 12 bases, with 14 bases left between them. CDR3 length: 12 amino acids. The CDR3 protein is CASSGDLEGQFF. In DNA, the CDR3 is TGCGCCAGCAGCGGCGACCTGGAGGGGCAGTTCTTC.

The chain joins TRBV29-1 to TRBJ2-1, with a weak D call TRBD1 (7 bases). The CDR3 covers 16 residues. Germline V lookup: CDR1 SQVTM, CDR2 ANQGSEA. V was pared by 0 bases and J by 1 base, with 13 bases between. CDR3 nucleotides: TGCAGCGTTGAAGATCGGGCAGGGGGGTCCTACAATGAGCAGTTCTTC. Protein: CSVEDRAGGSYNEQFF.

This clone was observed a handful of times. The genes are TRBV6-1 and TRBJ1-1; the D is unclear. V was cut by 6 bases and J by 6 bases, with 8 bases left in between. Germline V gives CDR1 MNHNS, CDR2 SASEGT. This CDR3 has 11 amino acids. The CDR3 region has the DNA TGTGCCAGCAGGGATACACCTGAAGCTTTCTTT. Its translation is CASRDTPEAFF.

Written as DNA, the CDR3 is TGTGCCAGCAAGGCTAGCGGGAACACAGATACGCAGTATTTT. Residues: CASKASGNTDTQYF. The chain links TRBV2 to TRBJ2-3, with 9 bases identical to TRBD2. Germline CDR1 and CDR2: SNHLY and FYNNEI. The CDR3 has 14 amino acids. J lost 2 bases, V lost 7 bases, and 4 bases had no gene match.

The gene calls are TRBV7-3 and TRBJ2-2; either TRBD1 or TRBD2 may fit D (5 bases each). This CDR3 has 16 amino acids. V was pared by 2 bases and J by 4 bases, with 14 bases between. Germline CDR1 and CDR2: SGHTA and FQGTGA. The CDR3 sequence: CASSLHGARGTGELFF. DNA for the CDR3: TGTGCCAGCAGCTTACACGGGGCGAGAGGCACCGGGGAGCTGTTTTTT. The full variable domain, completed using reference TRBV7-3 and TRBJ2-2, is GAGVSQTPSNKVTEKGKYVELRCDPISGHTALYWYRQSLGQGPEFLIYFQGTGAADDSGLPNDRFFAVRPEGSVSTLKIQRTERGDSAVYLCASSLHGARGTGELFFGEGSRLTVL.

The chain combines TRBV6-6 with TRBJ1-4; D call uncertain. Germline-derived CDR1 and CDR2 are MNHNY and SVGAGI (reference sequence). With 6 bases removed from V and 8 bases from J, the gap between germline ends came to 10 bases. This CDR3 has 12 amino acids. CDR3 in amino acids: CASRILGEKLFF. Written as DNA, the CDR3 is TGTGCCAGCAGAATTCTGGGGGAAAAACTGTTTTTT.

V gene TRBV6-6 combines with J gene TRBJ2-2; D not resolved. The germline V gene encodes CDR1 MNHNY and CDR2 SVGAGI (reference sequence). Trimming cost V 2 bases and J 7 bases, with 2 bases left between them. This CDR3 is built from 11 residues. CDR3 bases: TGTGCCAGCAGTTACGGCGGGGAGCTGTTTTTT. Its translation is CASSYGGELFF.

J is TRBJ1-4 and V is TRBV19, with 9 positions matching TRBD1. This CDR3 is built from 14 residues. Germline lookup yields CDR1 LNHDA and CDR2 SQIVND (reference sequence). V was pared by 7 bases and J by 8 bases, with 8 bases of the junction left unmatched. The CDR3 sequence is CASKKQGAKEKLFF. CDR3 coding DNA: TGTGCCAGTAAAAAACAGGGGGCGAAAGAAAAACTGTTTTTT.

This clone was found once. The rearrangement joins TRBV7-6 to TRBJ2-1; no clear D. The CDR3 runs 13 residues. CDR1 is SGHVS and CDR2 is FNYEAQ in the germline V gene. V lost 3 bases and J lost 1, with 4 bases in between. This chain's CDR3 is CASSFQSYNEQFF. Here the CDR3 DNA reads TGTGCCAGCAGCTTCCAATCCTACAATGAGCAGTTCTTC.

CDR3 sequence: CSVGKVTSGSADTQYF. In DNA form, the CDR3 reads TGCAGCGTTGGGAAAGTGACTAGCGGGAGTGCAGATACGCAGTATTTT. V usage is TRBV29-1 and J usage is TRBJ2-3; 12 nucleotides agree with TRBD2. This CDR3 is 16 amino acids long. Germline V gene sequence: CDR1 SQVTM, CDR2 ANQGSEA. Trimming cost V 4 bases and J 4 bases; bases outside gene matches: 9.

This chain uses TRBV5-8 with TRBJ2-1; tentative D call: TRBD1 (5 bases). This CDR3 region has 16 residues. Germline CDR1 and CDR2: SGHTS and YDEGEE. The germline V and J ends were trimmed by 6 bases and 2 bases, with 18 bases remaining between them. The chain's CDR3 is CASIPAQGRPYNEQFF. CDR3 nucleotide sequence: TGTGCCAGCATCCCCGCCCAGGGCAGGCCCTACAATGAGCAGTTCTTC. Drawing the rest from reference TRBV5-8 and TRBJ2-1, the complete variable domain is EAGVTQSPTHLIKTRGQQATLRCSPISGHTSVYWYQQALGLGLQFLLWYDEGEERNRGNFPPRFSGRQFPNYSSELNVNALELEDSALYLCASIPAQGRPYNEQFFGPGTRLTVL.

This sequence joins TRBV5-4 and TRBJ2-6, with D possibly matching TRBD2 (6 bases). The germline V and J ends were trimmed by 6 bases and 1 base, with 17 bases remaining between them. CDR1 and CDR2 (germline): SGHNT, YYREEE (reference sequence). This CDR3 contains 17 residues. CDR3 coding DNA: TGTGCCAGCACCCCCGGGGGACGGCGATCTGGGGCCAACGTCCTGACTTTC. It codes for CASTPGGRRSGANVLTF.

This clone appeared a few times. The gene calls are TRBV7-9 and TRBJ1-5; possible D gene TRBD1, 5 bases. CDR1 and CDR2 (germline): SEHNR, FQNEAQ (reference sequence). The CDR3 is 13 amino acids. V was shortened by 6 bases and J by 7 bases, with 13 bases between the two germline ends. CDR3 protein: CASRQGSAQPQHF. CDR3 nucleotides: TGTGCCAGCAGGCAGGGAAGTGCCCAGCCCCAGCATTTT. The full variable domain, its missing parts supplied by reference TRBV7-9 and TRBJ1-5, is DTGVSQNPRHKITKRGQNVTFRCDPISEHNRLYWYRQTLGQGPEFLTYFQNEAQLEKSRLLSDRFSAERPKGSFSTLEIQRTEQGDSAMYLCASRQGSAQPQHFGDGTRLSIL.

The chain employs TRBV2 and TRBJ2-2; the D is unclear. The CDR3 spans 14 residues. Germline-derived CDR1 and CDR2 are SNHLY and FYNNEI. V lost 6 bases to trimming and J lost 1 base, with 9 bases between them. CDR3: CASRAQMNTGELFF. The CDR3 coding sequence is TGTGCCAGCAGGGCACAAATGAACACCGGGGAGCTGTTTTTT. Combining the CDR3 with reference TRBV2 and TRBJ2-2 gives the whole variable domain EPEVTQTPSHQVTQMGQEVILRCVPISNHLYFYWYRQILGQKVEFLVSFYNNEISEKSEIFDDQFSVERPDGSNFTLKIRSTKLEDSAMYFCASRAQMNTGELFFGEGSRLTVL.

J is TRBJ1-1 and V is TRBV28; D might be TRBD1 (5 bases). Trimming took off 5 bases at V and 8 bases at J, with 15 bases between the two ends. The CDR3 has 13 residues. Germline assignment: CDR1 MDHEN and CDR2 SYDVKM. CDR3 in DNA: TGTGCCAGCAGTCCCAAGATCCGGGGGGAAGCTTTCTTT. This sequence encodes CASSPKIRGEAFF.

This clone was found once. The V gene is TRBV2, the J gene TRBJ1-1; 9 bases match TRBD1. The CDR3 has 13 residues. The V gene's germline CDR1 is SNHLY and CDR2 FYNNEI. With 8 bases clipped from V and 4 bases from J, the junction kept 5 bases outside the gene matches. The CDR3 bases are TGTGCCAGCGTGGGACAGGGTCGCACTGAAGCTTTCTTT. Its translation is CASVGQGRTEAFF.

The genes are TRBV28 and TRBJ1-1; the D is unclear. This CDR3 region has 13 residues. Trimming shortened V by 6 bases and J by 7 bases, and 15 bases separated the two germline ends. CDR1 is MDHEN, CDR2 SYDVKM, per germline. CDR3 nucleotides: TGTGCCAGCAGACCCCTACTTCCAAATGAAGCTTTCTTT. It is translated as CASRPLLPNEAFF.

The chain links TRBV2 to TRBJ2-5; perhaps D is TRBD1 or TRBD2 (5 bases each). Germline V gene lookup returns CDR1 SNHLY and CDR2 FYNNEI. This CDR3 comprises 14 residues. Trimming left V 3 bases short and J 5 bases short, with 13 bases between. The CDR3: CASSEGTVIETQYF. For the CDR3, the DNA is TGTGCCAGCAGTGAGGGGACGGTAATTGAGACCCAGTACTTC.

The chain joins TRBV11-3 to TRBJ2-2; D gene unclear. The CDR3 is 14 amino acids. The V gene's germline CDR1 is SGHNT and CDR2 YENEEA. The germline V and J ends were trimmed by 1 base and 0 bases, with 3 bases remaining between them. The CDR3 here is CASSLGTNTGELFF. The CDR3 region has the DNA TGTGCCAGCAGCTTAGGGACGAACACCGGGGAGCTGTTTTTT.

The V gene is TRBV12-5, the J gene TRBJ2-1; tentative D call: TRBD2 (6 bases). The CDR3 runs to 12 residues. Looked up from germline, CDR1 is LGHNT and CDR2 is FRNRAP. Trimming took off 2 bases at V and 8 bases at J, with 7 bases between the two ends. The CDR3 sequence is CASGLWGDEQFF. For the CDR3, the DNA is TGTGCTAGTGGTTTGTGGGGGGATGAGCAGTTCTTC.

The J gene is TRBJ1-6, the V gene TRBV13, with a weak D call TRBD1 (6 bases). Germline CDR1 PRHDT, CDR2 FYEKMQ (reference sequence). This CDR3 has 15 residues. The V end lost 1 base, the J end lost 10 bases, and 14 bases lay between the germline ends. The CDR3 DNA reads as TGTGCCAGCAGCTTAGAGCGAGGACAGAGGTCACCCCTCCACTTT. This codes for CASSLERGQRSPLHF.

V is TRBV13 and J is TRBJ2-1; 7 bases match TRBD1. Germline V CDR1 and CDR2: PRHDT, FYEKMQ (reference sequence). The trim removed 5 bases at V and 1 base at J, leaving 20 bases unmatched. This CDR3 has 20 amino acids. The CDR3: CASSDWGTARPARSYNEQFF. The CDR3 DNA reads TGTGCCAGCAGCGACTGGGGGACAGCCCGTCCAGCGAGGTCCTACAATGAGCAGTTCTTC.

V and J are TRBV5-4 and TRBJ2-2, with D uncertain. The germline V gene has CDR1 SGHNT and CDR2 YYREEE (reference sequence). Trimming left V 0 bases short and J 4 bases short, with 10 bases between. There are 15 residues in the CDR3. CDR3 sequence: CASSLDAPTTGELFF. The CDR3 nucleotides are TGTGCCAGCAGCTTGGACGCCCCAACCACCGGGGAGCTGTTTTTT. Based on the CDR3 plus reference TRBV5-4 and TRBJ2-2, the full variable domain is ETGVTQSPTHLIKTRGQQVTLRCSSQSGHNTVSWYQQALGQGPQFIFQYYREEENGRGNFPPRFSGLQFPNYSSELNVNALELDDSALYLCASSLDAPTTGELFFGEGSRLTVL.

The chain joins TRBV7-9 to TRBJ1-1, with a tentative D call TRBD1 (6 bases). Germline values: CDR1 SEHNR, CDR2 FQNEAQ (reference sequence). Trimming took off 5 bases at V and 0 bases at J, with 13 bases between the two ends. CDR3 length equals 15 residues. The CDR3 DNA is TGTGCCAGCAGCCCAAGGACAGTATTGAACACTGAAGCTTTCTTT. Protein: CASSPRTVLNTEAFF. The complete variable domain, with remaining parts taken from reference TRBV7-9 and TRBJ1-1, reads DTGVSQNPRHKITKRGQNVTFRCDPISEHNRLYWYRQTLGQGPEFLTYFQNEAQLEKSRLLSDRFSAERPKGSFSTLEIQRTEQGDSAMYLCASSPRTVLNTEAFFGQGTRLTVV.

This clone appeared once. The V call is TRBV11-2, the J call TRBJ2-1, with 15 positions matching TRBD2. The CDR3 is 18 amino acids. The germline V gene encodes CDR1 SGHAT and CDR2 FQNNGV. V dropped 7 bases and J dropped 5; count of bases not matched to a gene: 12. The CDR3, as DNA: TGTGCCAGCAAGCCCCGGACTAGCGGGGGGGCGGGCCACAATGAGCAGTTCTTC. Translation gives CASKPRTSGGAGHNEQFF.